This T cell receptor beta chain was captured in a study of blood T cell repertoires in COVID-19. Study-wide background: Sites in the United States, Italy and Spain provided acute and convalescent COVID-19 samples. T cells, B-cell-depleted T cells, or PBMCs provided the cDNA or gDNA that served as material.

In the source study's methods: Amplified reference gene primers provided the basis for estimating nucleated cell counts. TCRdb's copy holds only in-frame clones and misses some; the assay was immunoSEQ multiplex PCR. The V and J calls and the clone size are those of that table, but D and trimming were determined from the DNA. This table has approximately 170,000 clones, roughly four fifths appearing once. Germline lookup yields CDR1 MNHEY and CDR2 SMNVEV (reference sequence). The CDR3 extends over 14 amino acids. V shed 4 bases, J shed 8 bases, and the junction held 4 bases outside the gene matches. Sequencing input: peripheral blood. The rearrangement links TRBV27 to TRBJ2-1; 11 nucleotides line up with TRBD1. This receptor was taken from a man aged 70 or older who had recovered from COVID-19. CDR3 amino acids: CASSWGQGVDEQFF. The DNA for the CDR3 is TGTGCCAGCAGTTGGGGACAGGGGGTCGATGAGCAGTTCTTC.